This TCR beta chain was recorded in a study of blood T cell repertoires in COVID-19. Study in general: Whether acute or convalescent, the COVID-19 samples came from the United States, Italy and Spain. Nucleic acid was either cDNA or gDNA, and it came from T cells, B-cell-depleted T cells, or PBMCs.

The CDR3 extends over 12 amino acids. Germline V gene data show CDR1 as ENHRY and CDR2 as SYGVKD. V gave up 5 bases and J gave up 1 base, with 6 bases separating them. Repertoires were generated with immunoSEQ multiplex PCR, while TCRdb's copy carries only in-frame clones and drops some. Counted here are around 150,000 clones, about nine tenths occurring once; the ten biggest clones make up roughly 4%. The chain links TRBV10-3 to TRBJ2-7, with a possible D match to TRBD1 (6 bases). The receptor's source is a woman aged 55-75 years with active or convalescent COVID-19. Sequencing was carried out using peripheral blood. For the CDR3, the DNA is TGTGCCATCAGTACAGGGTCCTACGAGCAGTACTTC. The encoded protein is CAISTGSYEQYF.